The sequence of this T cell receptor (beta chain) was determined in a study of cytomegalovirus exposure and HLA in healthy donors. Study-level results: Exclusion as indistinguishable affected some V segments, including TRBV6-2 and TRBV6-3. Some TCR beta chains (roughly 160 of them) were listed as cytomegalovirus-associated. Using a false discovery rate of 0.05, a later analysis showed that approximately 18,000 TCR beta sequences were associated with HLA alleles. A likely sequencing artifact accounted for one observed cluster of highly shared sequence variants.

To note about this clone: Its antigen is currently unknown.

The CDR3 spans 17 residues. Germline CDR1 reads SGDLS; CDR2 reads YYNGEE. Trimming removed 4 bases from V and 5 bases from J; junction bases left unmatched: 11. The PCR made use of 60 Vbeta and 13 Jbeta primers. The data were produced by immunoSEQ multiplex PCR, yet TCRdb's version contains in-frame clones alone and is incomplete. The sample records hundreds of thousands of clones, roughly four fifths being singletons. The V and J genes are TRBV9 and TRBJ2-5, with 13 bases that match TRBD2. Sequenced input: PBMCs. The clonotype was recovered from a woman aged 35 to 49 in good health and CMV-seronegative. The CDR3 protein is CASSPSTSGGVGETQYF. In DNA form, the CDR3 reads TGTGCCAGCAGCCCATCTACTAGCGGGGGGGTCGGGGAGACCCAGTACTTC.